Below are 30 T cell receptor beta chains sequenced from a single sample in a study of blood T cell repertoires in COVID-19. Clones were sequenced by immunoSEQ multiplex PCR, and TCRdb holds only the in-frame ones, with some missing. The sample includes 310,000 or so clones, over 80% seen only once; the top ten take just over 9.5%. The sample consisted of peripheral blood. All receptors derive from a young man with COVID-19, enrolled during active disease.

The chain couples TRBV5-1 to TRBJ2-2; D perhaps matches TRBD1 (5 bases). Germline CDR1 SGHRS, CDR2 YFSETQ. Trimming shortened V by 4 bases and J by 7 bases, and 17 bases separated the two germline ends. The CDR3 has 15 residues. CDR3 nucleotides: TGCGCCAGCAGCGATCCCCAGGGTTCGAGCGGGGAGCTGTTTTTT. This sequence encodes CASSDPQGSSGELFF.

V gene TRBV7-2 combines with J gene TRBJ1-1; TRBD1 matches 7 bases. The CDR3 extends over 16 amino acids. Trimming at V came to 0 bases and at J to 0 bases, leaving 4 bases not matched to a gene. Germline CDR1 is SGHTA and CDR2 is FQGNSA. DNA of the CDR3: TGTGCCAGCAGCTTAGCCACAGGGGCCTTGAACACTGAAGCTTTCTTT. It specifies CASSLATGALNTEAFF.

The chain uses TRBV5-1 and TRBJ1-2; TRBD1 matches 8 bases. Germline-derived CDR1 and CDR2 are SGHRS and YFSETQ. There are 16 residues in the CDR3. Unmatched junction bases numbered 11, after V lost 3 bases and J lost 4 bases. CDR3 amino acids: CASSYGGQDAGYGYTF. The CDR3, as DNA: TGCGCCAGCAGCTACGGGGGACAGGACGCTGGCTATGGCTACACCTTC. Supplemented by reference TRBV5-1 and TRBJ1-2, the full variable domain reads KAGVTQTPRYLIKTRGQQVTLSCSPISGHRSVSWYQQTPGQGLQFLFEYFSETQRNKGNFPGRFSGRQFSNSRSEMNVSTLELGDSALYLCASSYGGQDAGYGYTFGSGTRLTVV.

This clone occurred a few times. The chain recombines TRBV11-1 with TRBJ2-7; 7 bases match TRBD1. Per the germline V gene, CDR1 is SGHAT and CDR2 is FQDESV (reference sequence). The CDR3 is made up of 15 amino acids. V shed 6 bases, J shed 1 base, and the junction held 9 bases outside the gene matches. CDR3 residues: CASRSSRTGSYEQYF. CDR3 nucleotides: TGTGCCAGCAGATCCTCCCGGACAGGTTCCTACGAGCAGTACTTC. The full variable domain, its missing parts supplied by reference TRBV11-1 and TRBJ2-7, is EAEVAQSPRYKITEKSQAVAFWCDPISGHATLYWYRQILGQGPELLVQFQDESVVDDSQLPKDRFSAERLKGVDSTLKIQPAELGDSAMYLCASRSSRTGSYEQYFGPGTRLTVT.

V and J are TRBV4-3 and TRBJ2-3, with 9 positions matching TRBD2. Germline CDR1 is LGHNA and CDR2 is YSLEER. With 0 bases clipped from V and 6 bases from J, the junction kept 7 bases outside the gene matches. The CDR3 spans 16 residues. CDR3 loop: CASSQEAAGGWDTQYF. As DNA, the CDR3 is TGCGCCAGCAGCCAAGAGGCAGCGGGGGGCTGGGATACGCAGTATTTT.

The chain recombines TRBV4-2 with TRBJ1-2; 8 bases line up with TRBD1. The CDR3 sequence is 16 residues long. Per the germline V gene, CDR1 is LGHNA and CDR2 is YNFKEQ. Trimming took 0 bases from V and 7 from J; bases not matched to a gene: 10. CDR3: CASSQETGGYSGGYTF. The CDR3 coding sequence is TGTGCCAGCAGCCAAGAAACAGGGGGATACAGTGGTGGCTACACCTTC.

The chain combines TRBV7-3 with TRBJ2-3; D may be TRBD1 (6 bases). Germline V gene data show CDR1 as SGHTA and CDR2 as FQGTGA. V was pared by 5 bases and J by 1 base, with 13 bases between. This CDR3 has 15 amino acids. The chain's CDR3 is CASSHPDRGTDTQYF. In nucleotides, the CDR3 is TGTGCCAGCAGCCATCCGGACAGAGGCACAGATACGCAGTATTTT.

V gene TRBV29-1 combines with J gene TRBJ1-1, with D tentatively TRBD1 (6 bases). Trimming pared 4 bases from V and 8 bases from J, leaving 23 bases between. The CDR3 loop spans 15 amino acids. Germline CDR1 is SQVTM and CDR2 is ANQGSEA. The DNA for the CDR3 is TGCAGCGTTGTTGTTTTGGACAGCCGCCTTGAGGAAGCTTTCTTT. Amino acids: CSVVVLDSRLEEAFF. Complete variable domain (other parts from reference TRBV29-1 and TRBJ1-1): SAVISQKPSRDICQRGTSLTIQCQVDSQVTMMFWYRQQPGQSLTLIATANQGSEATYESGFVIDKFPISRPNLTFSTLTVSNMSPEDSSIYLCSVVVLDSRLEEAFFGQGTRLTVV.

V gene TRBV11-2 combines with J gene TRBJ2-7; no clear D. The CDR3 runs 17 residues. Deletions cut 0 bases from V and 6 bases from J, with 21 bases between. The V gene's germline CDR1 is SGHAT and CDR2 FQNNGV. Here the CDR3 DNA reads TGTGCCAGCAGCTTAGATTTGGAGCCGACGTACGTAGCCGAGCAGTACTTC. Its protein product is CASSLDLEPTYVAEQYF.

V is TRBV5-1 and J is TRBJ2-7; TRBD1 matches 9 bases. J was trimmed by 5 bases and V by 0 bases; bases with no gene match: 6. Per the germline V gene, CDR1 is SGHRS and CDR2 is YFSETQ. CDR3 length: 15 amino acids. Here the CDR3 reads CASSLGPDRGNEQYF. The CDR3 coding sequence is TGCGCCAGCAGCTTGGGCCCGGACAGGGGAAACGAGCAGTACTTC.

Concerning this clone: Other DNA sequences in the sample encode the same CDR3. V gene TRBV12-3 or TRBV12-4 combines with J gene TRBJ1-2, with TRBD1 as a possible D gene (5 bases). The CDR3 contains 13 residues. V lost 3 bases and J 4 bases, leaving 9 bases between the germline ends. The CDR3 DNA is TGTGCCAGCAGTTTGGGGCGGGGCTATGGCTACACCTTC. This codes for CASSLGRGYGYTF.

This rearrangement joins TRBV7-2 to TRBJ1-4, with a tentative D call TRBD1 (6 bases). Germline CDR1 is SGHTA and CDR2 is FQGNSA. This CDR3 spans 14 amino acids. With 6 bases removed from V and 6 bases from J, the gap between germline ends came to 14 bases. CDR3 nucleotides: TGTGCCAGCAGTTCGACAGGTTCGGATGAAAAACTGTTTTTT. Translated: CASSSTGSDEKLFF.

The V gene is TRBV6-5, the J gene TRBJ2-1; 8 bases are shared with TRBD1. Trimming cost V 2 bases and J 6 bases; bases outside gene matches: 3. CDR1 and CDR2 (germline): MNHEY, SVGAGI. The CDR3 contains 14 residues. The DNA of the CDR3 is TGTGCCAGCAGTTACCTAGACAGGGGCAATGAGCAGTTCTTC. Translated, it gives CASSYLDRGNEQFF.

The chain is built from TRBV10-3 and TRBJ1-2; D is undetermined. The CDR3 extends over 13 amino acids. CDR1 is ENHRY and CDR2 is SYGVKD in the germline V gene. V lost 3 bases to trimming and J lost 0 bases, with 5 bases between them. The CDR3: CAISDSSNYGYTF. The CDR3 DNA reads TGTGCCATCAGTGATAGTTCTAACTATGGCTACACCTTC.

The CDR3 is CAWRRDRVETQYF. As DNA, the CDR3 is TGTGCCTGGAGGCGGGACAGGGTAGAGACCCAGTACTTC. V and J are TRBV30 and TRBJ2-5, with 9 bases that match TRBD1. This CDR3 contains 13 residues. The germline gives CDR1 GTSNPN, CDR2 SVGIG (reference sequence). The V gene end was trimmed by 3 bases and the J gene end by 4 bases; junction bases not matched to a gene: 3.

The chain recombines TRBV6-4 with TRBJ1-1, with D perhaps matching TRBD1 (5 bases). This CDR3 contains 15 residues. Germline values: CDR1 MRHNA, CDR2 SNTAGT. V lost 4 bases, J lost 4 bases, and 16 bases lay in between. The CDR3 spells CASSADKALGTEAFF. The CDR3, as DNA: TGTGCCAGCAGTGCGGACAAGGCCCTGGGCACTGAAGCTTTCTTT.

The rearrangement joins TRBV6-5 to TRBJ1-1; TRBD1 agrees at 7 bases. The germline V gene encodes CDR1 MNHEY and CDR2 SVGAGI. The CDR3 covers 14 residues. The trim removed 5 bases at V and 11 bases at J, leaving 14 bases unmatched. CDR3 sequence reads: CASSPGTAVLGAFF. DNA for the CDR3: TGTGCCAGCAGTCCCGGGACAGCGGTCCTTGGGGCTTTCTTT.

The CDR3 DNA is TGTGCCAGCAGCTCGGGACAGGGCGAAAATGAAAAACTGTTTTTT. It specifies CASSSGQGENEKLFF. This rearrangement joins TRBV7-2 to TRBJ1-4, with 9 bases identical to TRBD1. Germline trimming cut 4 bases from V and 5 bases from J; bases unmatched to any gene: 5. The CDR3 spans 15 residues. Germline V gene lookup returns CDR1 SGHTA and CDR2 FQGNSA.

The chain links TRBV2 to TRBJ2-1; 10 positions agree with TRBD1. Germline trimming cut 6 bases from V and 4 bases from J; bases unmatched to any gene: 9. The CDR3 length is 16 residues. Germline V CDR1 and CDR2: SNHLY, FYNNEI. The CDR3, as DNA: TGTGCCAGCAGCCCTGTCCGGGACAGGGGTTACAATGAGCAGTTCTTC. Protein: CASSPVRDRGYNEQFF.

This chain connects TRBV4-3 to TRBJ2-5; D is perhaps TRBD2 (5 bases). Germline V gene sequence: CDR1 LGHNA, CDR2 YSLEER. The CDR3 totals 16 residues. The germline V and J ends were trimmed by 0 bases and 4 bases, with 15 bases remaining between them. CDR3 residues: CASSQDNNGVRETQYF. The CDR3, as DNA: TGCGCCAGCAGCCAAGATAATAACGGGGTTCGAGAGACCCAGTACTTC.

The chain combines TRBV7-9 with TRBJ1-2; 9 nucleotides align to TRBD1. The junction had 10 bases not matched to a gene; V was cut back by 5 bases and J by 3 bases. In germline, CDR1 is SEHNR, CDR2 FQNEAQ (reference sequence). This CDR3 comprises 16 residues. CDR3 in amino acids: CASSGNPGQGDYGYTF. For the CDR3, the DNA is TGTGCCAGCAGCGGAAACCCGGGACAGGGAGACTATGGCTACACCTTC.

V gene TRBV5-1 combines with J gene TRBJ2-1; possible D gene TRBD1, 6 bases. With 4 bases removed from V and 2 bases from J, the gap between germline ends came to 10 bases. The V gene's germline CDR1 is SGHRS and CDR2 YFSETQ. CDR3 length: 14 residues. CDR3 amino acids: CASSRGGPYNEQFF. CDR3 DNA sequence: TGCGCCAGCAGCCGAGGGGGACCCTACAATGAGCAGTTCTTC.

This clone was recorded only once. V and J are TRBV27 and TRBJ1-5; weak D call: TRBD1 (5 bases). There are 17 residues in the CDR3. The V and J ends lost 2 bases and 2 bases respectively, with 16 bases between them. Germline CDR1 reads MNHEY; CDR2 reads SMNVEV (reference sequence). CDR3 DNA: TGTGCCAGCAGTTTAAAAGCAGGGCCGATTGGCAATCAGCCCCAGCATTTT. Translated: CASSLKAGPIGNQPQHF.

The V gene is TRBV7-9, the J gene TRBJ2-1; 12 positions match TRBD2. J was trimmed by 10 bases and V by 1 base; bases with no gene match: 11. This CDR3 comprises 17 residues. Germline CDR1 SEHNR, CDR2 FQNEAQ (reference sequence). CDR3 bases: TGTGCCAGCAGCTTAGATGGGTCACTAGCGGGGGGCCGGGAGCAGTTCTTC. Protein sequence: CASSLDGSLAGGREQFF.

V usage is TRBV4-1 and J usage is TRBJ2-1; D unresolved. The CDR3 has 13 residues. CDR1 is MGHRA, CDR2 YSYEKL, per germline. V lost 2 bases and J lost 6, with 8 bases in between. This CDR3 is CASSQLLVNEQFF. The CDR3 bases are TGCGCCAGCAGCCAACTCCTAGTCAATGAGCAGTTCTTC.

The chain carries TRBV18 and TRBJ2-7; 9 bases agree with TRBD1. CDR3 length: 15 residues. J was trimmed by 2 bases and V by 3 bases; bases with no gene match: 5. CDR1 KGHSH and CDR2 LQKENI come from the germline V gene. CDR3 region: CASSPGQGRTYEQYF. CDR3 coding DNA: TGTGCCAGCTCACCCGGACAGGGGCGAACCTACGAGCAGTACTTC.

The chain has TRBV18 and TRBJ1-1; D possibly corresponds to TRBD1 (6 bases). Germline CDR1 reads KGHSH; CDR2 reads LQKENI. V was trimmed by 3 bases and J by 4 bases, leaving 12 bases between them. CDR3 length: 14 residues. CDR3 loop: CASSPGHTRTEAFF. The CDR3 DNA follows: TGTGCCAGCTCACCGGGACACACGCGCACTGAAGCTTTCTTT.

This clone appeared a single time. The V and J genes are TRBV11-1 and TRBJ1-1; TRBD1 matches 7 bases. The CDR3 covers 15 residues. Germline CDR1 reads SGHAT; CDR2 reads FQDESV (reference sequence). After removal of 11 bases from V and 3 bases from J, the junction contained 15 bases not matched to a gene. The CDR3 DNA reads as TGTGCCTCTCAGAGGGGGCGTGGGGGCGACACTGAAGCTTTCTTT. It translates to CASQRGRGGDTEAFF.

For the CDR3, the DNA is TGTGCCAGCAGCCAAGATGAAGAGAGGGTGAGCTCTGGGGCCAACGTCCTGACTTTC. It encodes CASSQDEERVSSGANVLTF. This chain joins TRBV3-1 (or the pseudogene TRBV3-2) and TRBJ2-6; the D gene is possibly TRBD2 (5 bases). Trimming pared 0 bases from V and 0 bases from J, leaving 15 bases between. This CDR3 spans 19 amino acids. Germline-derived CDR1 and CDR2 are LGHDT and YNNKEL (reference sequence).

This clone was seen only once. The chain combines TRBV21-1 with TRBJ1-1; TRBD1, the table's D call, was not compared with the DNA. TRBV21-1 is listed as a pseudogene. CDR3 length equals 19 residues. The CDR3 spells CASSKMGGGDRRLNTEAFF. CDR3 coding DNA: TGTGCCAGCAGCAAAATGGGGGGTGGGGACAGACGTCTGAACACTGAAGCTTTCTTT.